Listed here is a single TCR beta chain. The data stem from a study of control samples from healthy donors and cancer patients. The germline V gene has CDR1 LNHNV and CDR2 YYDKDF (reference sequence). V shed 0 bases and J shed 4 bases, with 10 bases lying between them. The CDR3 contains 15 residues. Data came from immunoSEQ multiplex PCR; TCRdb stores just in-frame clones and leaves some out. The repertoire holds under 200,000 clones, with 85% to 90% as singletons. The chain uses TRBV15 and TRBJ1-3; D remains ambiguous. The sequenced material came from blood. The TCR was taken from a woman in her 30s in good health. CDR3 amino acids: CATSRDITAGNTIYF. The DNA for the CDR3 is TGTGCCACCAGCAGAGATATAACGGCCGGAAACACCATATATTTT.